What follows are 23 T cell receptor beta chains derived from one specimen sequenced in a study of blood T cell repertoires in COVID-19 (dated by TCRdb to between 2020 and 2021). Libraries were built with the immunoSEQ multiplex PCR assay. Here the immuneACCESS table is served through TCRdb, limited to in-frame sequences with V and J called. Missing clones are a known gap in these copies; in checked studies unresolved V genes cover under half, and the rest lacks a known reason. The sample records some 98,000 clones, approximately 80% of which are singletons. Together, the top ten hold 15% to 20% of the sample. Material: peripheral blood. The receptors come from a human donor in a cohort sampled during active COVID-19.

This rearrangement joins TRBV19 to TRBJ2-1; maybe TRBD2 (5 bases). Germline CDR1 reads LNHDA; CDR2 reads SQIVND (reference sequence). Deletions cut 1 base from V and 5 bases from J, with 12 bases between. This CDR3 is 15 amino acids long. The CDR3 bases are TGTGCCAGTAGTATAGTCCGGGAACGGAACAATGAGCAGTTCTTC. This gives the protein CASSIVRERNNEQFF.

The V call is TRBV28, the J call TRBJ2-6, with D hard to call. Germline CDR1 MDHEN, CDR2 SYDVKM. Trimming left V 7 bases short and J 0 bases short, with 7 bases between. This CDR3 has 14 amino acids. The CDR3 coding sequence is TGTGCCAGCACCTCTTCCTCTGGGGCCAACGTCCTGACTTTC. Protein: CASTSSSGANVLTF.

The chain recombines TRBV27 with TRBJ2-7; TRBD1 aligns across 10 bases. This CDR3 contains 14 residues. The V gene's germline CDR1 is MNHEY and CDR2 SMNVEV (reference sequence). The V and J ends lost 5 bases and 3 bases, in that order; junction bases with no gene match: 4. CDR3 sequence reads: CASSAWDRGYEQYF. The DNA for the CDR3 is TGTGCCAGCAGTGCCTGGGACAGGGGCTACGAGCAGTACTTC.

The chain's CDR3 is CASSHRGGSGPYNEQFF. The CDR3 DNA sequence: TGTGCCAGCAGCCACCGGGGGGGTAGCGGGCCATACAATGAGCAGTTCTTC. The genes are TRBV4-2 and TRBJ2-1; the match to TRBD2 covers 8 bases. V was clipped by 3 bases and J by 4 bases; unmatched bases: 11. Germline V gives CDR1 LGHNA, CDR2 YNFKEQ. The CDR3 is 17 amino acids.

This chain joins TRBV5-1 and TRBJ1-1, with a possible D match to TRBD1 (6 bases). The CDR3 contains 14 residues. CDR1 and CDR2 from the germline V gene are SGHRS and YFSETQ. Trimming pared 2 bases from V and 1 base from J, leaving 9 bases between. The CDR3 loop reads CASSLLQGNTEAFF. CDR3 nucleotide sequence: TGCGCCAGCAGCTTACTACAGGGGAACACTGAAGCTTTCTTT.

The chain has TRBV7-8 and TRBJ2-1, with a tentative D call TRBD2 (5 bases). Trimming removed 8 bases at V and 2 bases at J, with 16 bases between. This CDR3 spans 15 amino acids. Germline V gives CDR1 SGHVS, CDR2 FQNEAQ. CDR3 sequence: CASLADGPTYNEQFF. The CDR3 coding sequence is TGTGCCAGCCTAGCAGATGGCCCCACCTACAATGAGCAGTTCTTC.

The CDR3 region has the DNA TGTGCCAGCAGACAGTCTAGCACAGATACGCAGTATTTT. It translates to CASRQSSTDTQYF. The rearrangement joins TRBV12-3 or TRBV12-4 to TRBJ2-3, with D uncertain. CDR3 length equals 13 residues. Trimming shortened V by 6 bases and J by 0 bases, and 7 bases separated the two germline ends.

The chain carries TRBV10-3 and TRBJ2-7; 7 bases align to TRBD1. V shed 8 bases, J shed 7 bases, and the junction held 11 bases outside the gene matches. The CDR3 covers 13 residues. Germline V gene lookup returns CDR1 ENHRY and CDR2 SYGVKD. For the CDR3, the DNA is TGTGCCATCGCCGGGACAGTATTAAGGGAGCAGTACTTC. Translated, it gives CAIAGTVLREQYF.

This chain links TRBV12-3 or TRBV12-4 with TRBJ1-2; maybe TRBD1 (6 bases). V lost 4 bases and J 8 bases, leaving 11 bases between the germline ends. CDR3 length equals 12 residues. The CDR3 protein is CASSSGVGGYTF. DNA of the CDR3: TGTGCCAGCAGTTCAGGGGTGGGAGGCTACACCTTC.

This clone was counted between two and nine times. The J gene is TRBJ1-4, the V gene TRBV7-6, with D maybe TRBD1 (5 bases). CDR3 length: 14 residues. V shed 5 bases and J shed 3 bases, with 10 bases lying between them. The V gene's germline CDR1 is SGHVS and CDR2 FNYEAQ. The CDR3 sequence: CASSRGGANEKLFF. CDR3 sequence (DNA): TGTGCCAGCAGCCGTGGGGGGGCTAATGAAAAACTGTTTTTT.

The chain employs TRBV11-2 and TRBJ2-7, with TRBD1 matching over 7 bases. The trim removed 3 bases at V and 5 bases at J, leaving 13 bases unmatched. The CDR3 has 16 residues. CDR1 and CDR2 from the germline V gene are SGHAT and FQNNGV. The CDR3 region is CASSFSYRGRVNEQYF. The CDR3 DNA is TGTGCCAGCAGCTTCTCTTATAGGGGGCGCGTCAACGAGCAGTACTTC.

Notes on this clone: The junction departs from the called germline gene at one end, perhaps through a read error. The chain's CDR3 is CSARDYQRDIF. CDR3 nucleotide sequence: TGCAGTGCTAGAGATTACCAGCGGGATATCTTC. The chain combines TRBV20-1 with TRBJ2-7; 7 bases map to TRBD2. Germline CDR1 is DFQATT and CDR2 is SNEGSKA (reference sequence). CDR3 length equals 11 residues.

This clone was seen just once. The chain recombines TRBV7-3 with TRBJ2-7, with 8 bases matching TRBD2. The J segment lost 7 bases and the V segment lost 4 bases, leaving 6 bases of the junction unmatched. This CDR3 is 13 amino acids long. CDR1 and CDR2 (germline): SGHTA, FQGTGA. This CDR3 is CASSYDPGGEQYF. The CDR3 region has the DNA TGTGCCAGCAGCTACGACCCGGGGGGGGAGCAGTACTTC.

The rearrangement links TRBV18 to TRBJ1-1; tentatively, D is TRBD1 (5 bases). The CDR3 is 14 residues long. Trimming left V 2 bases short and J 4 bases short, with 11 bases between. Germline CDR1 KGHSH, CDR2 LQKENI. This chain's CDR3 is CASSPEGLGTEAFF. The CDR3 DNA follows: TGTGCCAGCTCACCAGAGGGACTGGGCACTGAAGCTTTCTTT.

The chain is built from TRBV19 and TRBJ1-5; 7 nucleotides agree with TRBD1. Germline V CDR1 and CDR2: LNHDA, SQIVND (reference sequence). Unmatched junction bases numbered 3, after V lost 3 bases and J lost 4 bases. This CDR3 is 14 amino acids long. CDR3 nucleotide sequence: TGTGCCAGTAGTATCCGGGACAGAAATCAGCCCCAGCATTTT. Translation gives CASSIRDRNQPQHF.

The chain combines TRBV9 with TRBJ1-5; D not resolved. Germline V CDR1 and CDR2: SGDLS, YYNGEE. Trimming removed 0 bases at V and 3 bases at J, with 10 bases between. The CDR3 has 15 amino acids. CDR3 DNA sequence: TGTGCCAGCAGCGTAGGCGGGGAATCCAATCAGCCCCAGCATTTT. Protein product: CASSVGGESNQPQHF.

The rearrangement links TRBV24-1 to TRBJ1-5; D is ambiguous. CDR3 length equals 14 residues. Trimming took off 5 bases at V and 0 bases at J, with 7 bases between the two ends. Germline CDR1 and CDR2: KGHDR and SFDVKD. This CDR3 is CATSVRNSNQPQHF. The CDR3 bases are TGTGCCACCAGTGTGAGGAATAGCAATCAGCCCCAGCATTTT.

The rearrangement links TRBV3-1 (or the pseudogene TRBV3-2) to TRBJ1-2; the match to TRBD1 covers 8 bases. V shed 3 bases, J shed 4 bases, and the junction held 10 bases outside the gene matches. The V gene's germline CDR1 is LGHDT and CDR2 YNNKEL (reference sequence). The CDR3 has 16 residues. CDR3 residues: CASSQGGQGGIYGYTF. For the CDR3, the DNA is TGTGCCAGCAGCCAGGGCGGACAGGGTGGAATCTATGGCTACACCTTC.

V gene TRBV7-9 combines with J gene TRBJ1-1; D unclear. CDR1 is SEHNR, CDR2 FQNEAQ, per germline (reference sequence). The length of the CDR3 is 13 residues. V lost 3 bases, J lost 4 bases, and 9 bases lay in between. The CDR3 coding sequence is TGTGCCAGCAGCTTTGGGGAGGGCACTGAAGCTTTCTTT. It yields the protein CASSFGEGTEAFF. Variable domain in full (rest from reference TRBV7-9 and TRBJ1-1): DTGVSQNPRHKITKRGQNVTFRCDPISEHNRLYWYRQTLGQGPEFLTYFQNEAQLEKSRLLSDRFSAERPKGSFSTLEIQRTEQGDSAMYLCASSFGEGTEAFFGQGTRLTVV.

CDR3 sequence (DNA): TGTGCCAGTAGTCAGGGGGCTATGGGCTCCTACGAGCAGTACTTC. Translating it yields CASSQGAMGSYEQYF. The J gene is TRBJ2-7, the V gene TRBV19, with 8 bases that match TRBD1. The CDR3 has 15 residues. V gave up 5 bases and J gave up 0 bases; unmatched junction bases: 6. Germline-derived CDR1 and CDR2 are LNHDA and SQIVND (reference sequence). The full variable domain, rest sourced from reference TRBV19 and TRBJ2-7, is DGGITQSPKYLFRKEGQNVTLSCEQNLNHDAMYWYRQDPGQGLRLIYYSQIVNDFQKGDIAEGYSVSREKKESFPLTVTSAQKNPTAFYLCASSQGAMGSYEQYFGPGTRLTVT.

V usage is TRBV7-9 and J usage is TRBJ2-7; D gene unclear. Germline lookup yields CDR1 SEHNR and CDR2 FQNEAQ (reference sequence). The CDR3 is 14 amino acids. V was shortened by 3 bases and J by 2 bases, with 11 bases between the two germline ends. CDR3 residues: CASSLPESPYEQYF. CDR3 sequence (DNA): TGTGCCAGCAGCTTGCCTGAGAGCCCCTACGAGCAGTACTTC.

This chain joins TRBV5-1 and TRBJ1-5; D may be TRBD1 (5 bases). Germline V gives CDR1 SGHRS, CDR2 YFSETQ. The CDR3 length is 16 residues. The V gene lost 0 bases and the J gene lost 4 bases, with 14 bases spanning the gap. CDR3 sequence (DNA): TGCGCCAGCAGCTTGGAAGGTGGACAAGTAAATCAGCCCCAGCATTTT. Its translation: CASSLEGGQVNQPQHF. The whole variable domain, filled in from reference TRBV5-1 and TRBJ1-5, reads KAGVTQTPRYLIKTRGQQVTLSCSPISGHRSVSWYQQTPGQGLQFLFEYFSETQRNKGNFPGRFSGRQFSNSRSEMNVSTLELGDSALYLCASSLEGGQVNQPQHFGDGTRLSIL.

The V call is TRBV6-5, the J call TRBJ1-6, with D possibly being TRBD1 (5 bases). CDR3 length: 11 residues. Deletions cut 7 bases from V and 13 bases from J, with 11 bases between. Per the germline V gene, CDR1 is MNHEY and CDR2 is SVGAGI. DNA of the CDR3: TGTGCCAGCAAGACGGGGGGGCCCCTCCACTTT. Translated: CASKTGGPLHF.